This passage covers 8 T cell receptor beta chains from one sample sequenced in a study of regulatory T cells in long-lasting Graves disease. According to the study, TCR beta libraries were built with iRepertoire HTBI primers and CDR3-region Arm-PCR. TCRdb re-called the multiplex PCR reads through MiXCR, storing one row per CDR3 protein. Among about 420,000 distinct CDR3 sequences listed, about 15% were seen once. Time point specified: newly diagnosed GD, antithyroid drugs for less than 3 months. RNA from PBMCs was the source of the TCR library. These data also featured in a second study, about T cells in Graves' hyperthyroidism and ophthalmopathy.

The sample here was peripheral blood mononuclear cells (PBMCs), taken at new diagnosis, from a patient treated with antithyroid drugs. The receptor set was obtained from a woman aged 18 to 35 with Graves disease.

The chain's CDR3 is CASSTGTASSYEQYF. For the CDR3, the DNA is TGTGCCAGTAGCACCGGGACAGCCAGCTCCTACGAGCAGTACTTC. The rearrangement links TRBV19 to TRBJ2-7; TRBD1 matches 7 bases. Germline loops: CDR1 LNHDA, CDR2 SQIVND (reference sequence). V lost 6 bases, J lost 0 bases, and 8 bases stayed unmatched. CDR3 size: 15 residues.

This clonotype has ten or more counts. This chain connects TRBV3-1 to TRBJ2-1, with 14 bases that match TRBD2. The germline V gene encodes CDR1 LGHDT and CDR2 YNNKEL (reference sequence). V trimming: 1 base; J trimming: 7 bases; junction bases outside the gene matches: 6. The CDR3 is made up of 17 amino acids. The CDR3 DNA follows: TGTGCCAGCAGCCAAGGCCCGGGACTAGCGGGAGAGAATGAGCAGTTCTTC. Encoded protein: CASSQGPGLAGENEQFF.

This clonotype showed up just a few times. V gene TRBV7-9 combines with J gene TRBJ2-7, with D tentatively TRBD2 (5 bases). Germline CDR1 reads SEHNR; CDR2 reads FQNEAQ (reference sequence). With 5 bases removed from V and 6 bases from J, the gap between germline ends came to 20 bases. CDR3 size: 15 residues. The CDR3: CASSRATGFYTEQYF. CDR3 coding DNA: TGTGCCAGCAGCCGTGCAACGGGGTTCTACACCGAGCAGTACTTC.

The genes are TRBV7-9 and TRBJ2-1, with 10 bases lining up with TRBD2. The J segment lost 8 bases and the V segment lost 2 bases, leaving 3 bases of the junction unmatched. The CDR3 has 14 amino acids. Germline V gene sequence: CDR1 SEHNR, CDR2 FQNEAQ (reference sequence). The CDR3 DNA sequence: TGTGCCAGCAGCTTAACGCTAGCGGGAGATGAGCAGTTCTTC. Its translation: CASSLTLAGDEQFF.

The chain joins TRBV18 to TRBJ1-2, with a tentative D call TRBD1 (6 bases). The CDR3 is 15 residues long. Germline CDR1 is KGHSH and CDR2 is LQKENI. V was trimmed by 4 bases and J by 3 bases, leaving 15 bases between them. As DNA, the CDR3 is TGTGCCAGCTCACAGGACAGAACTAATTACTATGGCTACACCTTC. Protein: CASSQDRTNYYGYTF.

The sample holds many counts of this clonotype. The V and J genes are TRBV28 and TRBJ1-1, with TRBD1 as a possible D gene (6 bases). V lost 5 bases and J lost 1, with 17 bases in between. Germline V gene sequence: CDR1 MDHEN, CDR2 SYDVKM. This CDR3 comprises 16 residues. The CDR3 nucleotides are TGTGCCAGCAGTCCTTCGGGGGCGCAAGGGAACACTGAAGCTTTCTTT. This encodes CASSPSGAQGNTEAFF.

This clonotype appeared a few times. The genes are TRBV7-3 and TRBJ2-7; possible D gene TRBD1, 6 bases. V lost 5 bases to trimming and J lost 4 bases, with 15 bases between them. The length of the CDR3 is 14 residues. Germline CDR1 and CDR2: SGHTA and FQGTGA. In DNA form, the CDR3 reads TGTGCCAGCAGCCTATGGGACACAGAGTACGAGCAGTACTTC. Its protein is CASSLWDTEYEQYF.

The CDR3 sequence is CSGTSKNIQYF. As DNA, the CDR3 is TGCAGTGGGACTAGCAAAAACATTCAGTACTTC. This sequence joins TRBV20-1 and TRBJ2-4; TRBD2 agrees at 7 bases. The germline gives CDR1 DFQATT, CDR2 SNEGSKA (reference sequence). The CDR3 covers 11 residues. Germline trimming cut 7 bases from V and 3 bases from J; bases unmatched to any gene: 0.